A selection of T cell receptor beta chains follows, all from one sample in a study of shared clonotypes between healthy human individuals. Using immunoSEQ multiplex PCR, the repertoire was profiled, and TCRdb retains in-frame clones only, with some absent. The top ten clones hold 1.5% to 2% of a sample with about 670,000 clones, 72% of them seen once. Sequencing was carried out using memory CD4+ T cells sorted from blood. The receptors originated from a woman under 40 in good health. The CDR3 runs from the conserved cysteine through the conserved F or W. Each record gives: J gene, D gene, V gene, CDR3 protein. A D gene is named only where the DNA matches it firmly.

TRBJ2-7	TRBD2	TRBV6-6	CASSYSLAGGRYEQYF
TRBJ2-3	TRBD2	TRBV28	CASTPPLAGGPTDTQYF
TRBJ2-5	-	TRBV27	CASSCRTCRGTQYF
TRBJ2-1	TRBD2	TRBV19	CASSDLAGGLNEQFF
TRBJ2-3	-	TRBV6-5	CASNGLDGTDTQYF
TRBJ2-7	-	TRBV10-2	CASSELQSGQYF
TRBJ2-3	TRBD1	TRBV7-9	CASSTGQSTDTQYF
TRBJ2-6	-	TRBV28	CASSLRHRSSGANVLTF
TRBJ1-1	TRBD1	TRBV29-1	CSVWTGETGNTEAFF
TRBJ1-2	-	TRBV6-5	CASSKGTNNYGYTF
TRBJ1-1	-	TRBV11-2	CASSLDTSTNTEAFF
TRBJ1-1	TRBD1	TRBV2	CASNPDRGREGAFF
TRBJ1-4	-	TRBV18	CASSTDTNNEKLFF
TRBJ2-4	TRBD1	TRBV5-5	CASSLQGTGRDIQYF
TRBJ1-1	TRBD1	TRBV4-1	CASSRDRGTQNTEAFF
TRBJ2-7	-	TRBV7-9	CASSETAYEQYF
TRBJ1-5	TRBD1	TRBV27	CASSLRGQGHLSNQPQHF